This record looks at one TCR beta chain sequence and its context. The assay was immunoSEQ multiplex PCR, and TCRdb's table has in-frame clones only and misses some. The sample lists about 62,000 clones, approximately 94% occurring once. This specimen belongs to a study of preoperative IRX-2 immunotherapy in early breast cancer. CDR1 and CDR2 (germline): MGHDK, SYGVNS. The CDR3 sequence is 15 residues long. The V gene lost 0 bases and the J gene lost 3 bases, with 11 bases spanning the gap. Treatment denoted: preoperative locoregional IRX-2 cytokine immunotherapy. This phase Ib study tested locoregional IRX-2 cytokine immunotherapy given before surgery.

The receptor comes from a human donor with breast cancer. The chain carries TRBV25-1 and TRBJ1-1, with D uncertain. Sample acquisition took place from a patient treated with IRX-2 immunotherapy. The CDR3 reads CASSEYPSGHTEAFF. The DNA of the CDR3 is TGTGCCAGCAGTGAATATCCCTCAGGACACACTGAAGCTTTCTTT.